The 28 T cell receptor beta chains below come from one sample, sequenced in a study of blood T cell repertoires in COVID-19. TCRdb's copy holds only in-frame clones and misses some; the assay was immunoSEQ multiplex PCR. The repertoire holds about 120,000 clones, with under 80% as singletons. Sequenced sample: peripheral blood. These receptors all stem from a man in his 70s with acute or convalescent COVID-19.

The genes are TRBV6-5 and TRBJ2-3; tentatively, D is TRBD1 (5 bases). The V gene lost 5 bases and the J gene lost 8 bases, with 17 bases spanning the gap. The CDR3 loop spans 14 amino acids. The V gene's germline CDR1 is MNHEY and CDR2 SVGAGI. CDR3 nucleotide sequence: TGTGCCAGCAGTACTGACCAGGGTTTCGCTACGCAGTATTTT. Encoded protein: CASSTDQGFATQYF.

The V and J genes are TRBV25-1 and TRBJ2-1; TRBD2 might be the D (6 bases). Germline V gives CDR1 MGHDK, CDR2 SYGVNS. CDR3 length equals 14 residues. Trimming took 1 base from V and 10 from J, leaving 14 bases between them. The CDR3 DNA reads as TGTGCCAGCAGTGAATGGGGGGTGAGGGACGAGCAGTTCTTC. Its protein is CASSEWGVRDEQFF.

V is TRBV18 and J is TRBJ1-4; D is perhaps TRBD1 (6 bases). Trimming shortened V by 2 bases and J by 5 bases, and 12 bases separated the two germline ends. CDR1 is KGHSH and CDR2 is LQKENI in the germline V gene. The CDR3 is 15 amino acids. In nucleotides, the CDR3 is TGTGCCAGCTCACCAGTTCAGGGGTCGAATGAAAAACTGTTTTTT. Translated, it gives CASSPVQGSNEKLFF. Looking up the rest from reference TRBV18 and TRBJ1-4 gives the full variable domain: NAGVMQNPRHLVRRRGQEARLRCSPMKGHSHVYWYRQLPEEGLKFMVYLQKENIIDESGMPKERFSAEFPKEGPSILRIQQVVRGDSAAYFCASSPVQGSNEKLFFGSGTQLSVL.

The V and J genes are TRBV6-6 and TRBJ1-1; D is ambiguous. CDR1 MNHNY and CDR2 SVGAGI come from the germline V gene (reference sequence). Trimming left V 0 bases short and J 1 base short, with 9 bases between. The CDR3 runs to 15 residues. The CDR3 protein is CASSYSAGENTEAFF. CDR3 DNA sequence: TGTGCCAGCAGTTACTCAGCGGGTGAGAACACTGAAGCTTTCTTT.

The rearrangement uses TRBV7-2 and TRBJ1-2, with D possibly being TRBD1 (6 bases). Trimming left V 3 bases short and J 2 bases short, with 10 bases between. The CDR3 is made up of 14 amino acids. CDR1 and CDR2 from the germline V gene are SGHTA and FQGNSA. CDR3: CASSFRGLNYGYTF. The CDR3 bases are TGTGCCAGCAGCTTTAGGGGGTTGAACTATGGCTACACCTTC.

The chain combines TRBV29-1 with TRBJ2-1; 10 nucleotides match TRBD1. The trim removed 2 bases at V and 6 bases at J, leaving 7 bases unmatched. In germline, CDR1 is SQVTM, CDR2 ANQGSEA. CDR3 size: 15 residues. The CDR3 nucleotides read TGCAGCGTTGAAAGAGGGACAGGGGCTTCCAATGAGCAGTTCTTC. This gives the protein CSVERGTGASNEQFF.

The chain combines TRBV7-3 with TRBJ2-7, with D uncertain. This CDR3 comprises 12 residues. V was clipped by 1 base and J by 4 bases, with 5 bases between them. Germline values: CDR1 SGHTA, CDR2 FQGTGA. The CDR3 nucleotides read TGTGCCAGCAGCTTAATCATTTACGAGCAGTACTTC. It translates to CASSLIIYEQYF. Drawing the rest from reference TRBV7-3 and TRBJ2-7, the complete variable domain is GAGVSQTPSNKVTEKGKYVELRCDPISGHTALYWYRQSLGQGPEFLIYFQGTGAADDSGLPNDRFFAVRPEGSVSTLKIQRTERGDSAVYLCASSLIIYEQYFGPGTRLTVT.

This chain uses TRBV15 with TRBJ1-2, with 12 bases lining up with TRBD1. CDR3 length equals 16 residues. With 3 bases clipped from V and 4 bases from J, the junction kept 6 bases outside the gene matches. Germline V gene lookup returns CDR1 LNHNV and CDR2 YYDKDF (reference sequence). CDR3 sequence: CATSRDGTGGGYGYTF. CDR3 DNA sequence: TGTGCCACCAGCAGGGATGGGACAGGGGGCGGCTATGGCTACACCTTC.

The V gene is TRBV5-1, the J gene TRBJ1-1; maybe TRBD1 (6 bases). Germline-derived CDR1 and CDR2 are SGHRS and YFSETQ. Trimming removed 4 bases at V and 0 bases at J, with 16 bases between. The CDR3 has 16 amino acids. The chain's CDR3 is CASSRDIFEMNTEAFF. The CDR3 DNA follows: TGCGCCAGCAGCCGGGACATTTTCGAAATGAACACTGAAGCTTTCTTT.

CDR3 DNA sequence: TGTGCCAGCAGCTTGCGACTCCTCCTCTCCTACGAGCAGTACTTC. Translating it yields CASSLRLLLSYEQYF. J is TRBJ2-7 and V is TRBV5-6; D is undetermined. The CDR3 is made up of 15 amino acids. Per germline, CDR1 SGHDT and CDR2 YYEEEE. V was cut by 1 base and J by 0 bases, with 11 bases left in between. The whole variable domain, filled in from reference TRBV5-6 and TRBJ2-7, reads DAGVTQSPTHLIKTRGQQVTLRCSPKSGHDTVSWYQQALGQGPQFIFQYYEEEERQRGNFPDRFSGHQFPNYSSELNVNALLLGDSALYLCASSLRLLLSYEQYFGPGTRLTVT.

This chain links TRBV11-2 with TRBJ1-4; the match to TRBD1 covers 8 bases. Per the germline V gene, CDR1 is SGHAT and CDR2 is FQNNGV. The CDR3 length is 17 residues. Trimming took 5 bases from V and 4 from J; bases not matched to a gene: 12. This chain's CDR3 is CASSKEVGTGLNEKLFF. The DNA for the CDR3 is TGTGCCAGCAGCAAAGAGGTCGGGACAGGCCTTAATGAAAAACTGTTTTTT.

The chain combines TRBV4-2 with TRBJ1-5, with 9 nucleotides matching TRBD1. V was clipped by 0 bases and J by 10 bases; unmatched bases: 13. This CDR3 is built from 17 residues. CDR1 is LGHNA, CDR2 YNFKEQ, per germline. CDR3 sequence reads: CASSQDGTRTGVRPQHF. The CDR3 DNA follows: TGTGCCAGCAGCCAAGATGGTACCCGGACAGGGGTGCGACCCCAGCATTTT.

This chain joins TRBV11-2 and TRBJ1-1; D gene unclear. Trimming stripped 3 bases from V and 11 bases from J, with 10 bases between. Germline V CDR1 and CDR2: SGHAT, FQNNGV. The CDR3 is 11 amino acids. The CDR3 protein is CASSFPAGAFF. For the CDR3, the DNA is TGTGCCAGCAGCTTCCCCGCGGGGGCTTTCTTT.

The V and J genes are TRBV24-1 and TRBJ2-1, with TRBD1 matching 9 bases. The CDR3 runs 16 residues. V shed 2 bases and J 7 bases; nucleotides not matched to a gene: 8. Germline CDR1 is KGHDR and CDR2 is SFDVKD. The CDR3 DNA reads as TGTGCCACCAGTGATTCGGGACAGGGCGGGGGAAATGAGCAGTTCTTC. As protein: CATSDSGQGGGNEQFF.

The chain is built from TRBV2 and TRBJ2-7, with a weak D call TRBD1 (6 bases). Germline CDR1 reads SNHLY; CDR2 reads FYNNEI. The CDR3 has 14 amino acids. V lost 5 bases, J lost 3 bases, and 14 bases lay in between. The CDR3 protein is CASSQQGSVYEQYF. The DNA of the CDR3 is TGTGCCAGCAGTCAACAGGGTTCCGTCTACGAGCAGTACTTC.

The chain recombines TRBV4-3 with TRBJ1-3, with a possible D match to TRBD1 (5 bases). V shed 0 bases and J shed 2 bases, with 8 bases lying between them. Germline CDR1 reads LGHNA; CDR2 reads YSLEER. The CDR3 extends over 15 amino acids. CDR3 amino acids: CASSQDREAGNTIYF. The CDR3 nucleotides are TGCGCCAGCAGCCAAGACAGGGAGGCTGGAAACACCATATATTTT.

This clone was recorded once. This rearrangement joins TRBV5-1 to TRBJ1-4; TRBD1 aligns across 7 bases. Trimming at V came to 0 bases and at J to 4 bases, leaving 6 bases not matched to a gene. The CDR3 is made up of 16 amino acids. Germline CDR1 and CDR2: SGHRS and YFSETQ. The DNA of the CDR3 is TGCGCCAGCAGCTTGGCCCAGGCAGGGGGTAATGAAAAACTGTTTTTT. Its translation is CASSLAQAGGNEKLFF.

This rearrangement joins TRBV5-1 to TRBJ2-1, with 9 bases identical to TRBD1. This CDR3 has 13 amino acids. Germline V lookup: CDR1 SGHRS, CDR2 YFSETQ. The CDR3 here is CALGQGMYNEQFF. The CDR3 nucleotides read TGCGCTTTGGGACAGGGAATGTACAATGAGCAGTTCTTC. The whole variable domain, remainder taken from reference TRBV5-1 and TRBJ2-1, is KAGVTQTPRYLIKTRGQQVTLSCSPISGHRSVSWYQQTPGQGLQFLFEYFSETQRNKGNFPGRFSGRQFSNSRSEMNVSTLELGDSALYLCALGQGMYNEQFFGPGTRLTVL.

In DNA, the CDR3 is TGTGCCAGTAGTATGGGTACCTGGACACGATTGAACACTGAAGCTTTCTTT. It specifies CASSMGTWTRLNTEAFF. V usage is TRBV19 and J usage is TRBJ1-1; possibly TRBD1 for D (5 bases). Trimming cost V 3 bases and J 0 bases, with 17 bases left between them. CDR1 and CDR2 (germline): LNHDA, SQIVND (reference sequence). The CDR3 is made up of 17 amino acids.

This clone came up a few times. This chain connects TRBV3-1 (or the pseudogene TRBV3-2) to TRBJ1-6; D unclear. Trimming took 0 bases from V and 7 from J, leaving 7 bases between them. In germline, CDR1 is LGHDT, CDR2 YNNKEL (reference sequence). CDR3 length equals 14 residues. CDR3 region: CASSQDHGNSPLHF. The CDR3 nucleotides read TGTGCCAGCAGCCAAGATCACGGGAATTCACCCCTCCACTTT.

The V call is TRBV7-9, the J call TRBJ2-1; 11 bases line up with TRBD2. Germline assignment: CDR1 SEHNR and CDR2 FQNEAQ (reference sequence). V was pared by 3 bases and J by 5 bases, with 3 bases of the junction left unmatched. CDR3 size: 15 residues. The CDR3 loop reads CASSFSGGADNEQFF. CDR3 bases: TGTGCCAGCAGCTTTAGCGGGGGGGCGGACAATGAGCAGTTCTTC.

V usage is TRBV2 and J usage is TRBJ1-6, with D tentatively TRBD1 (6 bases). The ends were cut back, 3 bases at V and 6 bases at J, with 15 bases in the middle. CDR3 length: 16 amino acids. Germline V CDR1 and CDR2: SNHLY, FYNNEI. CDR3 loop: CASSDGTRGGNSPLHF. The CDR3 DNA sequence: TGTGCCAGCAGTGACGGGACAAGGGGCGGTAATTCACCCCTCCACTTT.

The chain employs TRBV2 and TRBJ1-5; 7 nucleotides align to TRBD1. Per germline, CDR1 SNHLY and CDR2 FYNNEI. The CDR3 is 18 residues long. J lost 2 bases, V lost 8 bases, and 18 bases had no gene match. The CDR3 protein is CASEVERQGSSGNQPQHF. In DNA form, the CDR3 reads TGTGCCAGCGAAGTGGAGAGACAGGGTTCTAGCGGCAATCAGCCCCAGCATTTT.

The chain uses TRBV10-3 and TRBJ2-5; a possible D gene is TRBD2 (6 bases). The CDR3 runs to 15 residues. The V and J ends lost 3 bases and 1 base respectively, with 12 bases between them. Germline lookup yields CDR1 ENHRY and CDR2 SYGVKD. The CDR3 DNA follows: TGTGCCATCAGTGATAGGGGACTCCTCCAAGAGACCCAGTACTTC. This gives the protein CAISDRGLLQETQYF.

This clone showed up just a few times. This chain links TRBV28 with TRBJ2-5, with 8 bases lining up with TRBD1. CDR1 and CDR2 (germline): MDHEN, SYDVKM. This CDR3 is built from 15 residues. The V segment lost 7 bases and the J segment 1 base; nucleotides outside the gene matches: 8. The CDR3 nucleotides read TGTGCCAGCACCCCACCGGACAGGGCCCAAGAGACCCAGTACTTC. Amino acids: CASTPPDRAQETQYF.

The chain links TRBV3-1 (or the pseudogene TRBV3-2) to TRBJ1-5, with a possible D match to TRBD1 (5 bases). Germline-derived CDR1 and CDR2 are LGHDT and YNNKEL (reference sequence). This CDR3 is built from 13 residues. Trimming left V 2 bases short and J 6 bases short, with 8 bases between. As DNA, the CDR3 is TGTGCCAGCAGCCAACAGGGAATTCAGCCCCAGCATTTT. Translating it yields CASSQQGIQPQHF.

V gene TRBV7-2 combines with J gene TRBJ2-7, with unresolved D. Germline lookup yields CDR1 SGHTA and CDR2 FQGNSA. Trimming removed 6 bases at V and 0 bases at J, with 15 bases between. The CDR3 is made up of 15 amino acids. CDR3: CASSSQATVSYEQYF. The CDR3 nucleotides are TGTGCCAGCAGTTCCCAGGCCACCGTCTCCTACGAGCAGTACTTC.

CDR3: CASGPGQGLTDTQYF. The CDR3 nucleotides read TGTGCTAGTGGTCCGGGACAGGGACTCACAGATACGCAGTATTTT. The chain couples TRBV12-5 to TRBJ2-3; 9 nucleotides line up with TRBD1. This CDR3 has 15 residues. CDR1 is LGHNT and CDR2 is FRNRAP in the germline V gene. V lost 5 bases, J lost 2 bases, and 5 bases stayed unmatched.